This T cell receptor (beta chain) appears in the sequencing data of a study of beta chain features in type 1 diabetes. Findings of the study overall: Significant though moderate, a shortening of TCRB CDR3s appeared in all four CD4+ subsets of Type 1 diabetes patients. Reads derived from cDNA could over-represent cells showing high TCR expression. No resolution was reached here on whether HLA type influences TCRB rearrangement. Type 1 diabetes patients had VDJ junctions that carried fewer insertions and more deletions. PCR could preferentially amplify shorter templates, alike in patients and controls.

CDR1 is SEHNR and CDR2 is FQNEAQ in the germline V gene (reference sequence). The ends lost 10 bases at V and 6 bases at J; junction bases unmatched: 9. This CDR3 comprises 14 residues. Reverse transcription of all isolated RNA meant that expressed TCRB transcripts were sequenced. Measured with immunoSEQ multiplex PCR; TCRdb has only the in-frame clones, and not every one. Of around 140,000 clones listed, about 13% are singletons. For this clone: Its antigen remains unidentified.

The material sequenced was central memory CD4+ T cells from blood. This TCR was sampled from a young man with type 1 diabetes. The rearrangement links TRBV7-9 to TRBJ2-3; 11 bases are shared with TRBD2. The CDR3 DNA reads as TGTGCCACCAAATTACTAGCGGGGGCGGATACGCAGTATTTT. Amino acid sequence: CATKLLAGADTQYF.